This T cell receptor (beta chain) was recovered during a study of radiotherapy plus CTLA-4 blockade in lung cancer (dated by TCRdb to the late 2010s). Some background on the complete study: Among enrolled patients, 15% to 20% had an objective response and 25% to 35% reached disease control.

On this clone: Its target antigen remains unknown. Base qualities are not provided; no much larger clone lies one nucleotide away.

The investigation overall reported the following: Increased serum interferon-beta after radiation, together with early dynamic changes in blood T cell clones, were reported to be the strongest predictors of response. After treatment with radiotherapy and ipilimumab, TCR clones that originated in tumors expanded in peripheral blood.

The study tested focal radiation therapy combined with CTLA-4 blockade (ipilimumab) in patients with chemo-refractory metastatic non-small-cell lung cancer. Libraries were built with the immunoSEQ multiplex PCR assay. TCRdb took over this immuneACCESS table, retaining in-frame rearrangements with V and J assigned. Such tables are incomplete; in checked studies, under half of the missing clones stem from an unresolved V gene, and the remainder is unexplained. The sample table holds roughly 120,000 clones, of which 70% to 85% were seen once. The ten biggest clones cover less than 4% of the sample. Trimming at the junction amounts to 6 bases on V and 0 bases on J, and the germline ends lie 9 bases apart. Reading from cysteine to phenylalanine, the CDR3 counts 14 amino acids. The entry retains the CDR3 DNA only, 42 bases that are in frame from base 1. CDR1 and CDR2 are read off the germline V gene as MNHNS and SASEGT.

The sequence links TRBV6-1 to TRBJ2-1; tentative D gene TRBD2, with 5 bases matching. Here the sequenced sample was peripheral blood, taken from a patient treated with radiotherapy plus ipilimumab. The source of this sequence is a human donor with non-small cell lung cancer that progressed on radiotherapy plus ipilimumab. Some clones in this sample may be carry-over from other donors' samples. The base sequence is TGTGCCAGCAGCCGACGGGGCTCCTACAATGAGCAGTTCTTC. This codes for CASSRRGSYNEQFF.